This entry lists 3 T cell receptor beta chains sequenced from one sample in a study of blood T cell repertoires in COVID-19 (dated by TCRdb to about 2020). The library was obtained by the immunoSEQ multiplex PCR assay. In TCRdb, the immuneACCESS table is reduced to in-frame sequences with V and J assigned. These tables do not hold every clone; where another copy was compared, an unresolved V gene accounts for under half, and the others remain unexplained. The sample records around 260,000 clones, 80% to 95% of which are singletons. The top ten constitute about 2.2% of the sample. Sequenced sample: peripheral blood. Source of these receptors: a woman aged 25 to 39 with COVID-19, enrolled during active disease.

This chain uses TRBV15 with TRBJ2-7; D call uncertain. V was shortened by 0 bases and J by 0 bases, with 12 bases between the two germline ends. This CDR3 comprises 16 residues. CDR1 and CDR2 (germline): LNHNV, YYDKDF (reference sequence). The CDR3 loop reads CATSRDWQVPSYEQYF. The CDR3 nucleotides are TGTGCCACCAGCAGAGATTGGCAGGTTCCCTCCTACGAGCAGTACTTC.

The V and J genes are TRBV7-9 and TRBJ2-7; 8 nucleotides agree with TRBD1. Germline trimming cut 2 bases from V and 7 bases from J; bases unmatched to any gene: 7. The CDR3 consists of 14 residues. Germline V gives CDR1 SEHNR, CDR2 FQNEAQ (reference sequence). DNA of the CDR3: TGTGCCAGCAGCTTAAGCGGCAGGGGGCGGGAGCAGTACTTC. Translation gives CASSLSGRGREQYF.

V and J are TRBV18 and TRBJ1-5; a weak D match, TRBD1 (5 bases). V was pared by 4 bases and J by 5 bases, with 9 bases between. From germline, CDR1 is KGHSH and CDR2 LQKENI. CDR3 size: 13 residues. The CDR3 DNA reads TGTGCCAGCTCACGGGAGGGGCATCAGCCCCAGCATTTT. Encoded protein: CASSREGHQPQHF.